This TCR beta chain was sequenced for a study of blood T cell repertoires in COVID-19. About the study: The United States, Italy and Spain provided the acute and convalescent COVID-19 samples. In each case, the material was cDNA or gDNA derived from T cells, B-cell-depleted T cells, or PBMCs.

V shed 7 bases and J shed 6 bases, with 13 bases lying between them. The CDR3 is 13 residues long. Germline assignment: CDR1 SNHLY and CDR2 FYNNEI. Original processing methods: Reference gene primer amplification gave estimated nucleated cell counts. Profiled with immunoSEQ multiplex PCR; TCRdb holds only in-frame clones, not every one. V and J calls and clone size are those listed in that table; D and trimming were worked out from the DNA. The table includes roughly 84,000 clones, over 70% detected once. Sequencing input: peripheral blood. The sequence was collected from a woman aged 45-65 years with acute or convalescent COVID-19. The V gene is TRBV2, the J gene TRBJ1-5, with unresolved D. CDR3 bases: TGTGCCAGCAATGAGGGTGGAGGTCAGCCCCAGCATTTT. It specifies CASNEGGGQPQHF.